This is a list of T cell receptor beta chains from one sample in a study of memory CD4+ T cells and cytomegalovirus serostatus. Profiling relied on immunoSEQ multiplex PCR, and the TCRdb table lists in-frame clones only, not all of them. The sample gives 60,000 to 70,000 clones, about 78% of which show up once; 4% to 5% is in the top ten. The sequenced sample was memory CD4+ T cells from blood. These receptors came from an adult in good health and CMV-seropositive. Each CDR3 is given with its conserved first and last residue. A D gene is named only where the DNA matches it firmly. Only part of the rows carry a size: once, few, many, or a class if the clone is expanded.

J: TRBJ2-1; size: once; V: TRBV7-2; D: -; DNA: TGTGCCAGCAGCTTAGATGGGGGGAAGGGTGGGCAGTTCTTC; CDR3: CASSLDGGKGGQFF
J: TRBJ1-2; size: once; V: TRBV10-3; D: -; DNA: TGTGCCATCAGTGAAATGTCCAACTATGGCTACACCTTC; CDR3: CAISEMSNYGYTF
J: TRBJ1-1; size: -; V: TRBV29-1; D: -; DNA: TGCAGCGCCAGGGACACTGAAGCTTTCTTT; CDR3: CSARDTEAFF
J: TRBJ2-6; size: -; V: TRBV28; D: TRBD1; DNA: TGTGCCAGCATGGGACAGATGTTCTCTGGGGCCAACGTCCTGACTTTC; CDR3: CASMGQMFSGANVLTF
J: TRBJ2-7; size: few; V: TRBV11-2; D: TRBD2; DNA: TGTGCCAGCAGAGTAGCGGGGGGAACCTACGAGCAGTACTTC; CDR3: CASRVAGGTYEQYF
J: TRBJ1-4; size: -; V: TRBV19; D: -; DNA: TGTGCCAGTAGTATAGGGCAGGTGGAACTGTTTTTT; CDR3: CASSIGQVELFF
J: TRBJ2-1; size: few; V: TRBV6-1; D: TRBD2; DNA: TGTGCCAGCAATGCGGGGGGCAAATACAATGAGCAGTTCTTC; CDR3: CASNAGGKYNEQFF
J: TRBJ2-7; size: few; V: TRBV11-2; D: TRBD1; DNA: TGTGCCAGCAGCCCGATGGGACAGCGAATTTACGAGCAGTACTTC; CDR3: CASSPMGQRIYEQYF
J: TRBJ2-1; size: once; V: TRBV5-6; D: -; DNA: TGTGCCAGCAGCTTGGAATTCTCGAGCACCCCAAGGAATGAGCAGTTCTTC; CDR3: CASSLEFSSTPRNEQFF
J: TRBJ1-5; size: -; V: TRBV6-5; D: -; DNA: TGTGCCAGCCGGCCGCGCCCAGGTCAGCCCCAGCATTTT; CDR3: CASRPRPGQPQHF